A selection of T cell receptor beta chains follows, all from one sample in a study of T cell responses to AZD1222 COVID-19 vaccine. Produced via immunoSEQ multiplex PCR; TCRdb's table is partial and in-frame only. This table has about 150,000 clones, roughly 91% appearing once. The sample in question was peripheral blood, obtained on day 0 of AZD1222 vaccination. The origin of the receptors is an adult in good health. The CDR3 runs from the conserved cysteine through the conserved F or W. The D gene is left open where the match is weak. Some rows mark clone size as missing; the rest say once, few, many or name a class of expanded clone.

abundance	j_gene	v_gene	d_gene	CDR3nt	CDR3aa
NA	TRBJ2-7	TRBV27	TRBD2	TGTGCCAGCAGTGGACGACTAGCGGGAGGGGTGCAGTACTTC	CASSGRLAGGVQYF
once	TRBJ1-3	TRBV7-6	NA	TGTGCCAGCAGCTTACAGGGGACCGGAAACACCATATATTTT	CASSLQGTGNTIYF
NA	TRBJ2-3	TRBV5-5	NA	TGTGCCAGCAGCTTGGACTTCCCATACTTCACAGATACGCAGTATTTT	CASSLDFPYFTDTQYF
once	TRBJ2-1	TRBV5-1	TRBD2	TGCGCCAGCAGCCCAATTCTAGCGGGGGGACCCAATGAGCAGTTCTTC	CASSPILAGGPNEQFF
NA	TRBJ2-3	TRBV11-2	NA	TGTGCCAGCAGCCCCTCGGGGACAGATACGCAGTATTTT	CASSPSGTDTQYF
NA	TRBJ2-2	TRBV6-5	NA	TGTGCCAGCAGTTATTCCGCAGGGATGACCGGGGAGCTGTTTTTT	CASSYSAGMTGELFF
NA	TRBJ1-2	TRBV19	NA	TGTGCCAGTAGTATTAGTCCGGGAAACTATGGCTACACCTTC	CASSISPGNYGYTF
NA	TRBJ2-3	TRBV5-8	TRBD2	TGTGCCAGCAGCAGGGGACTAGCGGCGCGCACAGATACGCAGTATTTT	CASSRGLAARTDTQYF
NA	TRBJ1-5	TRBV5-1	NA	TGCGCCAGCAGCCCTTTGGGGGAACAGCCCCAGCATTTT	CASSPLGEQPQHF
NA	TRBJ2-1	TRBV4-3	TRBD2	TGCGCCAGCAGCCCCGGGACTAGCGGGTACAATGAGCAGTTCTTC	CASSPGTSGYNEQFF
NA	TRBJ1-1	TRBV11-3	NA	TGTGCCAGCAGCCCGGGACAACTGAACACTGAAGCTTTCTTT	CASSPGQLNTEAFF
NA	TRBJ1-2	TRBV6-5	TRBD1	TGTGCCAGCCTGAGGACAGGTTATGGCTACACCTTC	CASLRTGYGYTF
NA	TRBJ2-5	TRBV11-2	TRBD1	TGTGCCAGCAGCCATGACAGGGGGAGGGGCGGGGCCCAGTACTTC	CASSHDRGRGGAQYF
NA	TRBJ1-1	TRBV7-2	NA	TGTGCCAGCAGTGACCCGGCGTGGAAGGGAGAAGCTTTCTTT	CASSDPAWKGEAFF
NA	TRBJ1-1	TRBV7-6	NA	TGTGCCAGCAGCCCGGCGGGTACTGAAGCTTTCTTT	CASSPAGTEAFF
NA	TRBJ2-1	TRBV5-6	NA	TGTGCCAGCAGTGTACTTATTCCGAATGAGCAGTTCTTC	CASSVLIPNEQFF
NA	TRBJ2-6	TRBV4-3	NA	TGCGCCAGCAGCCCCGGACCGAGCGGGGCCAACGTCCTGACTTTC	CASSPGPSGANVLTF
NA	TRBJ1-1	TRBV30	NA	TGTGCCTGGAGTCTCTCTCCTCGGGCGGGGGGTGAAGCTTTCTTT	CAWSLSPRAGGEAFF
once	TRBJ1-2	TRBV5-1	NA	TGCGCCAGCAGCTTGGAGACAGACTATGGCTACACCTTC	CASSLETDYGYTF
NA	TRBJ1-1	TRBV7-9	NA	TGTGCCAGCAGCCCCTCGAAGGGGGGCTCCGATGAAGCTTTCTTT	CASSPSKGGSDEAFF
NA	TRBJ1-2	TRBV19	NA	TGTGCCAGTAGTACTACCACGGGCAGGGGATGGCACGGCTACACCTTC	CASSTTTGRGWHGYTF
NA	TRBJ1-3	TRBV19	NA	TGTGCCAGTAGTATAGAAGCTCACGCCAGGTACACCATATATTTT	CASSIEAHARYTIYF
NA	TRBJ2-7	TRBV12-3/TRBV12-4	NA	TGTGCCAGCAGTTTGGATCCGAGTTACGAGCAGTACTTC	CASSLDPSYEQYF
NA	TRBJ2-1	TRBV2	TRBD1	TGTGCCAGCAGCGCCTTGGAAGGACAGGGACGATGGAATGAGCAGTTCTTC	CASSALEGQGRWNEQFF
NA	TRBJ1-2	TRBV9	NA	TGTGCCAGCAGCGCAAGACAGTCGCTCAACTATGGCTACACCTTC	CASSARQSLNYGYTF
NA	TRBJ2-2	TRBV6-2/TRBV6-3	NA	TGTGCCAGCAGCTTACTACGGGGGAACACCGGGGAGCTGTTTTTT	CASSLLRGNTGELFF
NA	TRBJ2-7	TRBV19	NA	TGTGCCAGTAGTCCGACGGGGGTTTACGAGCAGTACTTC	CASSPTGVYEQYF